These 24 T cell receptor beta chains were sequenced from one sample in a study of T-cell reconstitution after alpha-beta-depleted transplantation in children. Preparing the TCRbeta library involved the use of unique molecular identifiers. MiXCR, run by TCRdb on the PCR reads, gives a single entry per CDR3 protein. Of about 280,000 distinct CDR3 sequences in the sample, around a tenth were seen once. Sequencing used peripheral blood, obtained 180 days after TCRalphabeta/CD19-depleted stem cell transplant. The receptor source for this set is a male patient aged 2 to 9 who had a stem cell transplant for chronic granulomatous disease, so the T cells may come from the graft donor.

This clonotype occurred many times. The chain has TRBV7-2 and TRBJ1-1; weak D call: TRBD1 (5 bases). This CDR3 spans 15 amino acids. Germline CDR1 SGHTA, CDR2 FQGNSA. Trimming pared 2 bases from V and 3 bases from J, leaving 13 bases between. CDR3 protein: CASSLMGPLDTEAFF. The CDR3 DNA follows: TGTGCCAGCAGCTTAATGGGGCCCCTGGACACTGAAGCTTTCTTT.

This clonotype was recorded at least ten times. The rearrangement joins TRBV29-1 to TRBJ2-5; either TRBD1 or TRBD2 may supply D (6 bases each). Germline V CDR1 and CDR2: SQVTM, ANQGSEA. Between the trimmed V and J ends, which lost 2 bases and 5 bases, there was a span of 12 bases. The CDR3 extends over 13 amino acids. The CDR3 sequence: CSVERGGGETQYF. In DNA form, the CDR3 reads TGCAGCGTTGAACGAGGAGGGGGTGAGACCCAGTACTTC.

With respect to this clonotype: Given a much more abundant clone one base away, this may be a read error. V and J are TRBV15 and TRBJ2-3; no reliable D call. The CDR3 covers 15 residues. Germline CDR1 is LNHNV and CDR2 is YYDKDF (reference sequence). V was clipped by 0 bases and J by 6 bases, with 13 bases between them. DNA for the CDR3: TGTGCCACCAGCAGAGATTGGCCCGACTGGGATACGCAGTATTTT. Translation: CATSRDWPDWDTQYF. Full variable domain (outside the CDR3, taken from reference TRBV15 and TRBJ2-3): DAMVIQNPRYQVTQFGKPVTLSCSQTLNHNVMYWYQQKSSQAPKLLFHYYDKDFNNEADTPDNFQSRRPNTSFCFLDIRSPGLGDTAMYLCATSRDWPDWDTQYFGPGTRLTVL.

This clonotype was observed many times. This sequence joins TRBV4-2 and TRBJ2-3; D possibly corresponds to TRBD2 (6 bases). The CDR3 extends over 15 amino acids. V dropped 8 bases and J dropped 1 base, with 16 bases sitting between them. Germline loops: CDR1 LGHNA, CDR2 YNFKEQ. The CDR3 nucleotides are TGTGCCAGCGGTCGGCCGGGAGAAGGCACAGATACGCAGTATTTT. This translates into CASGRPGEGTDTQYF.

In its sample, this clonotype was seen once. It may be a read error: a sequence one base away is much more abundant. The chain recombines TRBV5-1 with TRBJ2-5; the D call may be TRBD1 or TRBD2 (5 bases each). Germline V gives CDR1 SGHRS, CDR2 YFSETQ. The CDR3 spans 14 residues. CDR3 protein: CASSLGDQQQTQDF. Written as DNA, the CDR3 is TGCGCCAGCAGCTTGGGGGACCAACAACAGACCCAGGACTTC. Based on the CDR3 plus reference TRBV5-1 and TRBJ2-5, the full variable domain is KAGVTQTPRYLIKTRGQQVTLSCSPISGHRSVSWYQQTPGQGLQFLFEYFSETQRNKGNFPGRFSGRQFSNSRSEMNVSTLELGDSALYLCASSLGDQQQTQDFGPGTRLLVL.

This clonotype was recorded at least ten times. The CDR3 is CASSQEAGALYEQYF. The CDR3 DNA reads as TGCGCCAGCAGCCAAGAAGCCGGGGCACTCTACGAGCAGTACTTC. The chain couples TRBV4-3 to TRBJ2-7, with D possibly being TRBD1 or TRBD2 (5 bases each). CDR1 is LGHNA, CDR2 YSLEER, per germline. Trimming cost V 0 bases and J 3 bases, with 12 bases left between them. This CDR3 has 15 residues.

The chain employs TRBV19 and TRBJ1-5, with a weak D call TRBD1 (5 bases). This CDR3 is built from 15 residues. Germline V lookup: CDR1 LNHDA, CDR2 SQIVND (reference sequence). Between the trimmed V and J ends, which lost 5 bases and 5 bases, there was a span of 16 bases. The CDR3 nucleotides are TGTGCCAGTAGTGGGGGAAAGGCCGGAGATCAGCCCCAGCATTTT. Its protein is CASSGGKAGDQPQHF.

The V call is TRBV3-1, the J call TRBJ2-1; 12 bases fit TRBD2. V lost 4 bases to trimming and J lost 1 base; unmatched junction nucleotides: 2. This CDR3 is 16 amino acids long. Germline CDR1 is LGHDT and CDR2 is YNNKEL (reference sequence). The CDR3 loop is CASSRTSGTSYNEQFF. The DNA of the CDR3 is TGTGCCAGCAGCCGGACTAGCGGGACGTCCTACAATGAGCAGTTCTTC.

With respect to this clonotype: This sequence may be a read error, since a much larger clone differs from it by one base. The V call is TRBV4-3, the J call TRBJ2-6; 7 positions match TRBD2. Germline V gene sequence: CDR1 LGHNA, CDR2 YSLEER. The CDR3 loop spans 16 amino acids. This CDR3 reads CPSSQDRGAGANVLTF. Here the CDR3 DNA reads TGCCCCAGCAGCCAAGATCGGGGGGCTGGGGCCAACGTCCTGACTTTC.

In its sample, this clonotype was seen many times. One end of the junction varies from germline; a read error may be responsible. The chain has TRBV20-1 and TRBJ2-5; 7 bases line up with TRBD2. Germline CDR1 is DFQATT and CDR2 is SNEGSKA (reference sequence). This CDR3 is built from 13 residues. The CDR3 spells CTARLAGVETQYF. The CDR3 region has the DNA TGCACTGCTAGGTTGGCGGGAGTAGAGACCCAGTACTTC.

On this clonotype: A read error may explain this, as a much larger clone is one base away. V gene TRBV27 combines with J gene TRBJ2-7, with 9 bases matching TRBD2. Germline lookup yields CDR1 MNHEY and CDR2 SMNVEV (reference sequence). The length of the CDR3 is 15 residues. CDR3 protein: CASSLSLAGSYEHYF. In DNA form, the CDR3 reads TGTGCCAGCAGTTTATCCCTAGCGGGATCCTACGAGCATTACTTC.

In this sample, this clonotype turned up many times. The rearrangement joins TRBV5-1 to TRBJ1-2, with TRBD1 matching over 9 bases. Trimming removed 4 bases from V and 4 bases from J; junction bases left unmatched: 8. Germline V gene lookup returns CDR1 SGHRS and CDR2 YFSETQ. CDR3 length: 15 amino acids. The CDR3 spells CASSLRTGDLYGYTF. CDR3 DNA: TGCGCCAGCAGCCTCCGGACAGGGGACCTCTATGGCTACACCTTC.

The table lists this clonotype with many counts. The gene calls are TRBV7-8 and TRBJ2-1, with 8 bases aligning to TRBD1. V trimming: 5 bases; J trimming: 4 bases; junction bases outside the gene matches: 7. Germline assignment: CDR1 SGHVS and CDR2 FQNEAQ. The CDR3 spans 15 residues. This CDR3 reads CASSHRDRPYNEQFF. Here the CDR3 DNA reads TGTGCCAGCAGCCACCGGGACAGGCCTTACAATGAGCAGTTCTTC.

This clonotype was detected ten times or more. The V and J genes are TRBV5-1 and TRBJ1-4; no firm D call. The V gene's germline CDR1 is SGHRS and CDR2 YFSETQ. The V and J ends lost 0 bases and 7 bases respectively, with 16 bases between them. CDR3 length: 16 amino acids. CDR3 residues: CASSLASRASGEKLFF. CDR3 nucleotides: TGCGCCAGCAGCTTGGCCTCACGGGCCTCCGGTGAAAAACTGTTTTTT.

This clonotype was seen ten or more times. The rearrangement links TRBV11-2 to TRBJ2-2; D might be TRBD2 (6 bases). Trimming took 5 bases from V and 7 from J, leaving 14 bases between them. The CDR3 spans 14 residues. Germline CDR1 SGHAT, CDR2 FQNNGV. The DNA of the CDR3 is TGTGCCAGCAGCCCGGTGATCGGGGGCGGGGAGCTGTTTTTT. The encoded protein is CASSPVIGGGELFF.

J is TRBJ2-3 and V is TRBV14; D is ambiguous. Looked up from germline, CDR1 is SGHDN and CDR2 is FVKESK. The CDR3 has 13 amino acids. The V gene lost 1 base and the J gene lost 4 bases, with 6 bases spanning the gap. The CDR3 loop is CASSQVPADTQYF. The CDR3 region has the DNA TGTGCCAGCAGCCAAGTCCCAGCAGATACGCAGTATTTT.

This clonotype occurred many times. This chain joins TRBV15 and TRBJ2-1, with 7 bases lining up with TRBD2. The length of the CDR3 is 14 residues. CDR1 is LNHNV and CDR2 is YYDKDF in the germline V gene (reference sequence). The junction had 4 bases not matched to a gene; V was cut back by 1 base and J by 7 bases. This chain's CDR3 is CATSRGGLENEQFF. The CDR3 coding sequence is TGTGCCACCAGCAGAGGCGGACTAGAAAATGAGCAGTTCTTC.

This clonotype came up many times. The chain is built from TRBV10-3 and TRBJ2-3; 7 bases align to TRBD2. CDR3 length: 14 residues. Germline V gene data show CDR1 as ENHRY and CDR2 as SYGVKD. The junction had 5 bases not matched to a gene; V was cut back by 7 bases and J by 1 base. The CDR3 coding sequence is TGTGCCATCAAAGCTAGCGGACGCACAGATACGCAGTATTTT. Protein product: CAIKASGRTDTQYF.

Comment on this clonotype: A much more abundant neighbour one base away suggests this may be a read error. The chain uses TRBV14 and TRBJ1-2, with 7 bases fitting TRBD1. The CDR3 has 12 amino acids. Germline CDR1 SGHDN, CDR2 FVKESK. CDR3 loop: CASRRTGYDYTF. In DNA, the CDR3 is TGTGCCAGCAGACGGACAGGTTATGACTACACCTTC.

In this sample, this clonotype turned up many times. The rearrangement links TRBV4-3 to TRBJ1-6, with no clear D. This CDR3 has 15 residues. Per the germline V gene, CDR1 is LGHNA and CDR2 is YSLEER. V shed 0 bases and J shed 9 bases, with 12 bases lying between them. As DNA, the CDR3 is TGCGCCAGCAGCCAAGATAACAGTTTGGTTTCACCCCTCCACTTT. It encodes CASSQDNSLVSPLHF.

This clonotype was detected many times. The chain couples TRBV6-1 to TRBJ2-7; a possible D gene is TRBD1 (6 bases). In germline, CDR1 is MNHNS, CDR2 SASEGT. V lost 3 bases to trimming and J lost 12 bases, with 18 bases between them. The CDR3 contains 13 residues. Written as DNA, the CDR3 is TGTGCCAGCAGTGACGCTTCTGGGACATATCGGTACTTC. It translates to CASSDASGTYRYF.

On this clonotype: A much bigger clone sits one base away, suggesting this may be a read error. Here the CDR3 reads CPSSFNLNPPKETQYF. CDR3 in DNA: TGTCCCAGCAGTTTTAACCTCAACCCCCCCAAAGAGACCCAGTACTTC. This chain links TRBV12-3 or TRBV12-4 with TRBJ2-5; D call uncertain. The CDR3 is 16 residues long.

This clonotype has a count of ten or more. The CDR3 DNA reads TGCAGTGCTGGACTAGCGGGGGGCCTTCAAGAGACCCAGTACTTC. Protein sequence: CSAGLAGGLQETQYF. The chain employs TRBV20-1 and TRBJ2-5; TRBD2 matches at 14 bases. Trimming took 5 bases from V and 2 from J; bases not matched to a gene: 4. The germline V gene encodes CDR1 DFQATT and CDR2 SNEGSKA (reference sequence). This CDR3 has 15 residues.

This clonotype was picked up many times. The chain carries TRBV28 and TRBJ2-7; 11 positions match TRBD1. V lost 4 bases to trimming and J lost 6 bases; unmatched junction nucleotides: 5. Germline V gives CDR1 MDHEN, CDR2 SYDVKM. The CDR3 spans 14 residues. The CDR3 here is CASSSPGTGGEQYF. The CDR3 DNA reads TGTGCCAGCAGTTCACCCGGGACAGGGGGCGAGCAGTACTTC.